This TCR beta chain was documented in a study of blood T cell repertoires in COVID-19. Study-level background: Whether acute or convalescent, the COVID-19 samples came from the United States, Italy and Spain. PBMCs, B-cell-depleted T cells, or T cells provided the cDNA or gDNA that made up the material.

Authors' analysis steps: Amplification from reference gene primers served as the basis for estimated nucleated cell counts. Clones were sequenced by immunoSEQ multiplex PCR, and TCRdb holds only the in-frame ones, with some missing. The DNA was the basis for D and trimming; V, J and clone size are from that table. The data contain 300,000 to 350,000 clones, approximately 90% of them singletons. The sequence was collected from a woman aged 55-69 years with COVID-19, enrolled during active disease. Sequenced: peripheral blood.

As DNA, the CDR3 is TGCGCCAGCAGCGCTGGGGCTAGCGGGAGAGAGACCCAGTACTTC. It codes for CASSAGASGRETQYF. The rearrangement joins TRBV5-1 to TRBJ2-5; 10 bases agree with TRBD2. The V and J ends lost 4 bases and 4 bases, in that order; junction bases with no gene match: 7. The germline V gene encodes CDR1 SGHRS and CDR2 YFSETQ. The CDR3 covers 15 residues.